The 16 T cell receptor beta chains presented below share a single source sample, sequenced in a study of T-cell reconstitution after alpha-beta-depleted transplantation in children. A TCRbeta library incorporating unique molecular identifiers was prepared. One entry per CDR3 protein, called by TCRdb with MiXCR from the PCR reads. The sample records some 550,000 distinct CDR3 sequences, about a sixth being singletons. The sample was PBMCs from the stem cell graft donor, taken from the stem cell graft. The receptors here all came from a human donor who donated a stem cell graft to a child with acute lymphoblastic leukemia.

This clonotype has a handful of counts. The chain carries TRBV5-1 and TRBJ2-7, with 10 nucleotides matching TRBD1. V trimming: 4 bases; J trimming: 4 bases; junction bases outside the gene matches: 8. This CDR3 region has 15 residues. Germline V gene sequence: CDR1 SGHRS, CDR2 YFSETQ. CDR3 sequence reads: CASSRRQGAAYEQYF. CDR3 in DNA: TGCGCCAGCAGCCGGCGACAGGGGGCTGCTTACGAGCAGTACTTC.

This clonotype has just a few counts. CDR3 loop: CASSQDGRGSYEQYF. CDR3 DNA sequence: TGTGCCAGCAGCCAAGATGGTAGGGGATCCTACGAGCAGTACTTC. The V call is TRBV3-1, the J call TRBJ2-7, with D possibly TRBD1 on 5 matching bases. CDR1 LGHDT and CDR2 YNNKEL come from the germline V gene (reference sequence). Between the trimmed V and J ends, which lost 0 bases and 1 base, there was a span of 10 bases. CDR3 size: 15 residues.

The chain carries TRBV12-3 or TRBV12-4 and TRBJ2-3; 8 nucleotides match TRBD1. The CDR3 is made up of 15 amino acids. Trimming at V came to 4 bases and at J to 0 bases, leaving 3 bases not matched to a gene. The CDR3 DNA reads TGTGCCAGCAGTTCGACAGGGGTTAGCACAGATACGCAGTATTTT. Its translation: CASSSTGVSTDTQYF.

In DNA, the CDR3 is TGCAGTGCCCGGAACCGCGCTGAAGCTTTCTTT. Its translation: CSARNRAEAFF. The V gene is TRBV20-1, the J gene TRBJ1-1; D unclear. Trimming took 6 bases from V and 6 from J, leaving 11 bases between them. Germline V CDR1 and CDR2: DFQATT, SNEGSKA (reference sequence). There are 11 residues in the CDR3.

J is TRBJ2-1 and V is TRBV6-1; the match to TRBD1 covers 8 bases. The CDR3 spans 16 residues. Losses at the gene ends were 6 bases for V and 0 bases for J; bases not matched to a gene: 7. Germline CDR1 MNHNS, CDR2 SASEGT. The CDR3 DNA reads as TGTGCCAGCAGGACCCCCGGGACAGGCTCCTACAATGAGCAGTTCTTC. It translates to CASRTPGTGSYNEQFF.

V gene TRBV4-1 combines with J gene TRBJ2-5; the D gene is possibly TRBD2 (6 bases). Germline CDR1 reads MGHRA; CDR2 reads YSYEKL. Trimming pared 1 base from V and 5 bases from J, leaving 14 bases between. CDR3 length: 15 residues. CDR3 protein: CASSQGPPGAETQYF. The DNA for the CDR3 is TGCGCCAGCAGCCAAGGGCCACCGGGAGCGGAGACCCAGTACTTC.

This clonotype showed up just a few times. The chain has TRBV7-9 and TRBJ2-5; perhaps TRBD1 as D (5 bases). The CDR3 has 16 amino acids. V was trimmed by 8 bases and J by 5 bases, leaving 24 bases between them. CDR1 is SEHNR, CDR2 FQNEAQ, per germline (reference sequence). CDR3: CASRPSGLSFVETQYF. CDR3 nucleotides: TGTGCCAGCCGTCCTTCAGGGCTCAGCTTCGTGGAGACCCAGTACTTC.

This clonotype was detected a few times. The chain combines TRBV2 with TRBJ2-2; D unclear. CDR1 is SNHLY and CDR2 is FYNNEI in the germline V gene. CDR3 length: 10 residues. Trimming cost V 10 bases and J 6 bases, with 6 bases left between them. The CDR3 coding sequence is TGTGCCACCAGGCCCGGGGAGCTGTTTTTT. Its translation: CATRPGELFF.

This clonotype was seen repeatedly, ten times or more. V gene TRBV12-3 or TRBV12-4 combines with J gene TRBJ2-1; TRBD1 might be the D (6 bases). The CDR3 has 13 amino acids. With 4 bases removed from V and 5 bases from J, the gap between germline ends came to 9 bases. The CDR3 DNA follows: TGTGCCAGCAGTTCGACAGGAGACAATGAGCAGTTCTTC. Its protein product is CASSSTGDNEQFF.

The chain joins TRBV18 to TRBJ1-1; D may be TRBD1 (5 bases). Trimming left V 4 bases short and J 2 bases short, with 14 bases between. This CDR3 comprises 15 residues. The germline CDR1 and CDR2 sequences are KGHSH and LQKENI. CDR3 sequence reads: CASSRGEGTNTEAFF. Written as DNA, the CDR3 is TGTGCCAGCTCACGAGGGGAGGGAACCAACACTGAAGCTTTCTTT.

The J gene is TRBJ1-6, the V gene TRBV27, with 7 bases matching TRBD1. The CDR3 runs to 15 residues. Trimming took 7 bases from V and 6 from J; bases not matched to a gene: 9. Germline CDR1 MNHEY, CDR2 SMNVEV (reference sequence). The CDR3 sequence: CASTREDRSNSPLHF. Here the CDR3 DNA reads TGTGCCAGCACCCGCGAGGACAGGAGTAATTCACCCCTCCACTTT.

J is TRBJ2-7 and V is TRBV24-1; 7 bases are a match to TRBD2. J was trimmed by 7 bases and V by 1 base; bases with no gene match: 18. The CDR3 consists of 18 residues. Looked up from germline, CDR1 is KGHDR and CDR2 is SFDVKD. CDR3 in amino acids: CATSDFDGRGWLLGEQYF. The DNA of the CDR3 is TGTGCCACCAGTGATTTCGATGGGAGGGGTTGGCTACTGGGGGAGCAGTACTTC.

This clonotype has ten or more counts. The chain couples TRBV29-1 to TRBJ1-1, with TRBD1 matching 8 bases. Germline CDR1 SQVTM, CDR2 ANQGSEA. The CDR3 extends over 11 amino acids. V shed 5 bases, J shed 6 bases, and the junction held 2 bases outside the gene matches. This CDR3 reads CSVPQGAEAFF. The CDR3 DNA reads TGCAGCGTTCCACAGGGGGCTGAAGCTTTCTTT. The entire variable domain, with the rest obtained from reference TRBV29-1 and TRBJ1-1, is as follows: SAVISQKPSRDICQRGTSLTIQCQVDSQVTMMFWYRQQPGQSLTLIATANQGSEATYESGFVIDKFPISRPNLTFSTLTVSNMSPEDSSIYLCSVPQGAEAFFGQGTRLTVV.

In its sample, this clonotype was seen a few times. The gene calls are TRBV25-1 and TRBJ1-1; 10 nucleotides line up with TRBD1. J lost 5 bases, V lost 1 base, and 10 bases had no gene match. The CDR3 is made up of 17 amino acids. The germline V gene encodes CDR1 MGHDK and CDR2 SYGVNS. The CDR3 coding sequence is TGTGCCAGCAGTGAATCGCGGTCGGGACAGGGGAGGACTGAAGCTTTCTTT. It translates to CASSESRSGQGRTEAFF.

As concerns this clonotype: At one end, the junction sequence differs from germline, possibly due to a read error. The chain couples TRBV18 to TRBJ2-1; TRBD1 aligns across 9 bases. Germline CDR1 is KGHSH and CDR2 is LQKENI. There are 16 residues in the CDR3. The CDR3 spells CASSPQTGGGFNEQFF. The CDR3 bases are TGTGCCAGCTCTCCACAAACAGGGGGCGGTTTCAATGAGCAGTTCTTC.

The chain carries TRBV20-1 and TRBJ2-1; maybe TRBD2 (5 bases). The germline gives CDR1 DFQATT, CDR2 SNEGSKA (reference sequence). V lost 5 bases and J lost 0, with 11 bases in between. The CDR3 contains 14 residues. Written as DNA, the CDR3 is TGCAGTGCTGAGGACTCAAGCTCCTACAATGAGCAGTTCTTC. Protein sequence: CSAEDSSSYNEQFF.